These 24 T cell receptor beta chains came from one sample sequenced in a study of OX40 agonist ivuxolimab in advanced cancers. TCRdb's copy holds only in-frame clones and misses some; the assay was immunoSEQ multiplex PCR. Among nearly 80,000 clones, less than 85% were seen once, and the ten largest hold about 0.4%. The specimen was CD4+ or CD8+ T cells sorted from blood, collected in a trial of the OX40 agonist ivuxolimab. The receptor source for this set is an adult with an advanced solid tumor such as melanoma, head and neck, liver or kidney cancer.

CDR3 sequence (DNA): TGTGCCAGTAATCGGGCAGGGTCAAGTTCACCCCTCCACTTT. Translated: CASNRAGSSSPLHF. The chain combines TRBV27 with TRBJ1-6, with D possibly being TRBD1 (5 bases). The V gene lost 9 bases and the J gene lost 9 bases, with 18 bases spanning the gap. The germline CDR1 and CDR2 sequences are MNHEY and SMNVEV (reference sequence). The CDR3 totals 14 residues.

CDR3 amino acids: CASTPTGGREKLFF. The CDR3 DNA reads as TGTGCCAGTACCCCGACAGGGGGTCGGGAAAAACTGTTTTTT. J is TRBJ1-4 and V is TRBV19; 9 nucleotides align to TRBD1. The CDR3 loop spans 14 amino acids. Germline CDR1 reads LNHDA; CDR2 reads SQIVND (reference sequence). The V and J ends lost 7 bases and 8 bases, in that order; junction bases with no gene match: 8.

The rearrangement uses TRBV5-4 and TRBJ2-2; D is possibly TRBD1 (6 bases). There are 16 residues in the CDR3. Trimming took off 4 bases at V and 1 base at J, with 14 bases between the two ends. Germline V gene lookup returns CDR1 SGHNT and CDR2 YYREEE (reference sequence). CDR3 residues: CASSGGGAGNTGELFF. The CDR3 bases are TGTGCCAGCAGCGGGGGCGGCGCGGGGAACACCGGGGAGCTGTTTTTT.

This rearrangement joins TRBV6-1 to TRBJ1-2, with TRBD1 matching 7 bases. This CDR3 has 15 amino acids. In germline, CDR1 is MNHNS, CDR2 SASEGT. V shed 3 bases and J 2 bases; nucleotides not matched to a gene: 6. The CDR3 sequence is CASSDMAGGNYGYTF. Here the CDR3 DNA reads TGTGCCAGCAGTGACATGGCAGGGGGAAACTATGGCTACACCTTC.

The chain carries TRBV18 and TRBJ1-1; D not certain. CDR1 KGHSH and CDR2 LQKENI come from the germline V gene. The length of the CDR3 is 14 residues. The V and J ends lost 0 bases and 4 bases respectively, with 9 bases between them. The CDR3 DNA is TGTGCCAGCTCACCACCGTTACGGAGCACTGAAGCTTTCTTT. Its translation is CASSPPLRSTEAFF.

This chain connects TRBV13 to TRBJ2-2, with D possibly matching TRBD2 (5 bases). Trimming left V 5 bases short and J 1 base short, with 8 bases between. CDR1 and CDR2 from the germline V gene are PRHDT and FYEKMQ (reference sequence). This CDR3 spans 14 amino acids. The CDR3 DNA sequence: TGTGCCAGCAGCCGACGGGGGAACACCGGGGAGCTGTTTTTT. Translated, it gives CASSRRGNTGELFF.

This chain joins TRBV4-2 and TRBJ1-1, with D unresolved. V was shortened by 0 bases and J by 4 bases, with 12 bases between the two germline ends. The germline V gene has CDR1 LGHNA and CDR2 YNFKEQ. The CDR3 is 15 amino acids. The CDR3 DNA is TGTGCCAGCAGCCAAGATAACCGGGCGGGCACTGAAGCTTTCTTT. This encodes CASSQDNRAGTEAFF.

The chain recombines TRBV18 with TRBJ1-1, with D unresolved. Trimming took 3 bases from V and 2 from J, leaving 10 bases between them. The CDR3 contains 14 residues. CDR1 is KGHSH and CDR2 is LQKENI in the germline V gene. The CDR3 region has the DNA TGTGCCAGCTCACCCCTGGCCGACAACACTGAAGCTTTCTTT. It specifies CASSPLADNTEAFF.

The CDR3 loop reads CASSEGGGGAGTGELFF. Here the CDR3 DNA reads TGTGCCAGCAGTGAAGGGGGCGGGGGGGCGGGCACCGGGGAGCTGTTTTTT. The rearrangement links TRBV25-1 to TRBJ2-2, with TRBD2 identical over 9 bases. The CDR3 runs to 17 residues. Germline CDR1 is MGHDK and CDR2 is SYGVNS. V shed 2 bases, J shed 4 bases, and the junction held 8 bases outside the gene matches.

This chain joins TRBV7-2 and TRBJ1-5; no reliable D call. Germline V gives CDR1 SGHTA, CDR2 FQGNSA. CDR3 length: 14 amino acids. V shed 5 bases and J shed 6 bases, with 14 bases lying between them. Here the CDR3 reads CASSHPGNGQPQHF. The CDR3 DNA is TGTGCCAGCAGCCACCCAGGTAATGGTCAGCCCCAGCATTTT. Together with reference TRBV7-2 and TRBJ1-5, the CDR3 gives the full variable domain: GAGVSQSPSNKVTEKGKDVELRCDPISGHTALYWYRQSLGQGLEFLIYFQGNSAPDKSGLPSDRFSAERTGGSVSTLTIQRTQQEDSAVYLCASSHPGNGQPQHFGDGTRLSIL.

V gene TRBV28 combines with J gene TRBJ1-5, with D possibly being TRBD1 (6 bases). CDR3 length equals 16 residues. Germline V gene data show CDR1 as MDHEN and CDR2 as SYDVKM. The germline V and J ends were trimmed by 1 base and 5 bases, with 15 bases remaining between them. The CDR3 DNA reads as TGTGCCAGCAGTTTATCCGAGCGCACAGGGCATCAGCCCCAGCATTTT. Its protein is CASSLSERTGHQPQHF.

V usage is TRBV2 and J usage is TRBJ2-7, with TRBD1 matching over 10 bases. Germline trimming cut 7 bases from V and 0 bases from J; bases unmatched to any gene: 12. This CDR3 has 17 amino acids. Germline V lookup: CDR1 SNHLY, CDR2 FYNNEI. CDR3 region: CASTPGQGLYNSYEQYV. Written as DNA, the CDR3 is TGTGCCAGCACCCCGGGACAGGGGCTTTATAACTCCTACGAGCAGTACGTC.

CDR3 loop: CASSERLAGGHGELFF. The CDR3 DNA sequence: TGTGCCAGCAGCGAGAGACTAGCGGGAGGTCACGGGGAGCTGTTTTTT. The chain uses TRBV7-9 and TRBJ2-2, with 13 bases fitting TRBD2. The V segment lost 5 bases and the J segment 7 bases; nucleotides outside the gene matches: 7. Germline values: CDR1 SEHNR, CDR2 FQNEAQ (reference sequence). The CDR3 totals 16 residues.

This chain links TRBV14 with TRBJ2-1, with 9 bases aligning to TRBD1. With V trimmed by 6 bases and J by 5 bases, 8 bases remained unmatched. The CDR3 length is 15 residues. CDR1 is SGHDN and CDR2 is FVKESK in the germline V gene. The CDR3 DNA sequence: TGTGCCAGCAGGGAGACAGGGGGTACTAACAATGAGCAGTTCTTC. Translation: CASRETGGTNNEQFF.

This chain joins TRBV7-9 and TRBJ2-5; D unresolved. CDR3 length: 14 residues. Germline V CDR1 and CDR2: SEHNR, FQNEAQ (reference sequence). V lost 5 bases to trimming and J lost 2 bases, with 12 bases between them. The CDR3 nucleotides are TGTGCCAGCAGCCCCCGACTGGGACAAGAGACCCAGTACTTC. Encoded protein: CASSPRLGQETQYF.

This sequence joins TRBV5-4 and TRBJ2-1; perhaps TRBD2 as D (5 bases). This CDR3 spans 13 amino acids. V was pared by 2 bases and J by 4 bases, with 7 bases between. CDR1 SGHNT and CDR2 YYREEE come from the germline V gene (reference sequence). The CDR3 DNA follows: TGTGCCAGCAGCTTCACGGGGTACAATGAGCAGTTCTTC. Its protein product is CASSFTGYNEQFF.

This rearrangement joins TRBV23-1 to TRBJ2-7, with D hard to call. TRBV23-1 is recorded as an ORF, its role being uncertain. This CDR3 has 14 residues. Trimming pared 6 bases from V and 4 bases from J, leaving 16 bases between. The CDR3 coding sequence is TGCGCCAGCAGGTTTTCACAGCGCGCGTACGAGCAGTACTTC. Encoded protein: CASRFSQRAYEQYF.

This chain joins TRBV5-1 and TRBJ2-7; D gene uncertain. CDR1 and CDR2 (germline): SGHRS, YFSETQ. V lost 2 bases and J lost 5, with 14 bases in between. This CDR3 contains 14 residues. This CDR3 is CASSFGSSVDEQYF. The CDR3, as DNA: TGCGCCAGCAGCTTCGGGTCATCCGTTGACGAGCAGTACTTC.

The rearrangement links TRBV10-2 to TRBJ1-5; 12 bases match TRBD1. The CDR3 has 18 residues. With V trimmed by 4 bases and J by 6 bases, 13 bases remained unmatched. Germline-derived CDR1 and CDR2 are WSHSY and SAAADI. The DNA of the CDR3 is TGCGCCAGCAGTGCCCCCGGGACAGGGGGCGCGCGGTTTCAGCCCCAGCATTTT. It specifies CASSAPGTGGARFQPQHF.

A single count supports this clone. The chain is built from TRBV6-1 and TRBJ2-2; TRBD2 matches 8 bases. Germline-derived CDR1 and CDR2 are MNHNS and SASEGT. The CDR3 has 17 residues. The junction had 11 bases not matched to a gene; V was cut back by 2 bases and J by 6 bases. For the CDR3, the DNA is TGTGCCAGCAGTGAATCCAGGATACCGCGGGGGGCCGGGGAGCTGTTTTTT. Its translation is CASSESRIPRGAGELFF.

The J gene is TRBJ1-1, the V gene TRBV5-6; the D is unclear. V lost 1 base and J lost 4, with 14 bases in between. The CDR3 is 15 residues long. Germline-derived CDR1 and CDR2 are SGHDT and YYEEEE. The CDR3 is CASSLRLTMGTEAFF. As DNA, the CDR3 is TGTGCCAGCAGCTTGCGTTTGACAATGGGCACTGAAGCTTTCTTT.

This chain joins TRBV30 and TRBJ2-6; possible D gene TRBD1, 6 bases. Germline V lookup: CDR1 GTSNPN, CDR2 SVGIG (reference sequence). This CDR3 is built from 15 residues. V lost 5 bases and J 2 bases, leaving 13 bases between the germline ends. The CDR3 DNA reads as TGTGCCTGGGAAGCCACAGGGACTGGGGCCAACGTCCTGACTTTC. It translates to CAWEATGTGANVLTF.

The gene calls are TRBV28 and TRBJ1-5; TRBD1 agrees at 9 bases. Germline V gives CDR1 MDHEN, CDR2 SYDVKM. V trimming: 6 bases; J trimming: 6 bases; junction bases outside the gene matches: 6. The CDR3 runs 14 residues. The CDR3 DNA reads as TGTGCCAGCAGAACAGGGGGCTTCGGTCAGCCCCAGCATTTT. It is translated as CASRTGGFGQPQHF.

In its sample, this clone was seen once. This rearrangement joins TRBV4-2 to TRBJ1-2, with D maybe TRBD1 (5 bases). The germline gives CDR1 LGHNA, CDR2 YNFKEQ. The ends were cut back, 0 bases at V and 4 bases at J, with 18 bases in the middle. This CDR3 has 17 residues. The CDR3 DNA reads as TGTGCCAGCAGCCAAGAAATGAGGGGCCGCACTACCTATGGCTACACCTTC. Residues: CASSQEMRGRTTYGYTF.